This TCR beta chain came from a study of control samples from healthy donors and cancer patients. The CDR3 is 14 residues long. Per the germline V gene, CDR1 is WSHSY and CDR2 is SAAADI. Germline trimming cut 4 bases from V and 1 base from J; bases unmatched to any gene: 0. TCRdb's table, derived via immunoSEQ multiplex PCR, lists solely in-frame clones and lacks some. The sample consists of about 88,000 clones, just over 90% of them appearing once. The rearrangement uses TRBV10-2 and TRBJ1-4, with 7 bases matching TRBD1. The receptor was isolated from a man between 18 and 29 years old in good health. What was sequenced was blood. The DNA of the CDR3 is TGCGCCAGCAGTGGACAGGGAACTAATGAAAAACTGTTTTTT. Protein: CASSGQGTNEKLFF.